In this sample, the clone carrying this TCR beta chain turned up a few times. Sequencing libraries for TCR beta were prepared with iRepertoire HTBI primers and Arm-PCR of CDR3 regions. MiXCR was run by TCRdb on the multiplex PCR reads, yielding one entry per CDR3 protein. The sample gives hundreds of thousands of distinct CDR3 sequences, around 17% of which show up once; approximately 12% is in the top ten. Time point here: newly diagnosed GD, antithyroid drugs for less than 3 months. RNA from PBMCs was the source of the TCR library. CDR1 is MNHEY and CDR2 is SVGEGT in the germline V gene. V lost 8 bases, J lost 2 bases, and 12 bases lay in between. This CDR3 comprises 13 residues. The data were obtained in a study of regulatory T cells in long-lasting Graves disease. This same sample was also taken into another study, of T cells in Graves' hyperthyroidism and ophthalmopathy.

The gene calls are TRBV6-2 or TRBV6-3 and TRBJ1-1; D perhaps matches TRBD1 (5 bases). This TCR was sampled from a woman between 25 and 40 years old with Graves disease. The sample in question was peripheral blood mononuclear cells (PBMCs), obtained at new diagnosis, from a patient treated with antithyroid drugs. The CDR3 bases are TGTGCCAGCCTCCTAGACAGAAACACTGAAGCTTTCTTT. Protein: CASLLDRNTEAFF.